This T cell receptor (beta chain) was sequenced for a study of shared clonotypes between healthy human individuals. Naive CD8 isolation took CD45RO-negative cells positively selected for CCR7 and excluded terminally differentiated effector memory CD45RA+ cells. A word on this clone: The antigen remains unidentified.

Per the study methods: Without quality scores, immunoSEQ junctional reads could not be filtered like full-length reads. Sequencing used immunoSEQ multiplex PCR; TCRdb keeps in-frame clones, though not all of them. Clone size and the V and J calls come from that table; the DNA yielded D and trimming. The data show approximately 2,200,000 clones, 85% to 95% seen once. General observations from the study: Larger richness was generally estimated for naive than memory subsets. Specimens sampled were limited to blood, with tissue repertoires likely differing.

The CDR3 contains 17 residues. Trimming took off 3 bases at V and 0 bases at J, with 17 bases between the two ends. CDR1 and CDR2 from the germline V gene are MNHNS and SASEGT. The J gene is TRBJ1-1, the V gene TRBV6-1; TRBD1 is a possible D gene (6 bases). Material: naive CD8+ T cells from PBMCs. The receptor was derived from a man younger than 35 in good health. Some clones in this sample may be carry-over from other donors' samples. The CDR3 sequence is CASSEPWSRGMNTEAFF. The CDR3 DNA reads TGTGCCAGCAGTGAGCCTTGGAGCAGGGGCATGAACACTGAAGCTTTCTTT.